The clone carrying this TCR beta chain occurred many times. What it binds is not known. Amplification of TCR beta CDR3 regions used RNA transcripts. An initial RT-PCR round employing HTBI primers preceded a second-round multiplex PCR. TCRdb passed the multiplex PCR reads through MiXCR, listing each CDR3 protein once. The sample includes about 160,000 distinct CDR3 sequences, around 40% of them seen just once. The entry originates in a study of Graves' ophthalmopathy and Graves' hyperthyroidism. Study overall: Peripheral blood collection took place at initial diagnosis, before any treatment.

Study results and limitations: Blood repertoires reportedly contained most expanded thyroid clonotypes above 0.001 frequency.

The CDR3 runs 14 residues. Deletions cut 6 bases from V and 5 bases from J, with 16 bases between. The chain carries TRBV12-3 or TRBV12-4 and TRBJ1-1; weak D call: TRBD1 (6 bases). The receptor was isolated from a man aged 25-45 years with Graves' ophthalmopathy. Sequencing was carried out using peripheral blood. The DNA of the CDR3 is TGTGCCAGCAGCGAACAGGGCGTTGGTACTGAAGCTTTCTTT. Its translation is CASSEQGVGTEAFF.